This TCR beta chain is drawn from a study of cytomegalovirus exposure and HLA in healthy donors. CDR3 size: 15 residues. Germline values: CDR1 LGHNA, CDR2 YSLEER. The germline V and J ends were trimmed by 0 bases and 1 base, with 9 bases remaining between them. The PCR employed 60 Vbeta primers together with 13 Jbeta primers. Data came from immunoSEQ multiplex PCR; TCRdb stores just in-frame clones and leaves some out. Here the sample spans 150,000 to 200,000 clones, around 81% being singletons. Study results and limitations: Through in vitro validation, a few CMV-associated chains were shown to be specific for CMV antigens. For TCR beta chains, V- and J-gene trimming was later linked to a missense DCLRE1C variant.

Comment on this clone: As yet, its antigen is unknown.

Sequencing input: PBMCs. The chain recombines TRBV4-3 with TRBJ1-1; D gene unclear. This TCR was sampled from a man aged 35 to 55 in good health and CMV-seronegative. The CDR3 coding sequence is TGCGCCAGCAGCCAAGATTACTGGGCGAACACTGAAGCTTTCTTT. Translated, it gives CASSQDYWANTEAFF.